This T cell receptor beta chain was sequenced for a study of blood T cell repertoires in COVID-19. About the research overall: Some COVID-19 samples were acute and others convalescent; all came from the United States, Italy and Spain. T cells, B-cell-depleted T cells, or PBMCs supplied cDNA or gDNA.

CDR1 LNHDA and CDR2 SQIVND come from the germline V gene (reference sequence). The CDR3 sequence is 15 residues long. V lost 5 bases to trimming and J lost 0 bases, with 10 bases between them. Original processing notes: Counts of nucleated cells, estimated from reference gene primer amplification, were obtained. The method was immunoSEQ multiplex PCR; TCRdb's version includes in-frame clones alone and lacks a portion of them. That table is the source of V, J and clone size, and D and trimming were worked out from the DNA. Among 200,000 or so clones, over 75% were seen once, and the ten largest hold about 4.5%.

Sequences were obtained from peripheral blood. The receptor was derived from a man in his fifties with acute or convalescent COVID-19. The chain links TRBV19 to TRBJ1-4; D is unclear. CDR3 in DNA: TGTGCCAGTAGTGCAAGACAAGCAACTAATGAAAAACTGTTTTTT. This encodes CASSARQATNEKLFF.